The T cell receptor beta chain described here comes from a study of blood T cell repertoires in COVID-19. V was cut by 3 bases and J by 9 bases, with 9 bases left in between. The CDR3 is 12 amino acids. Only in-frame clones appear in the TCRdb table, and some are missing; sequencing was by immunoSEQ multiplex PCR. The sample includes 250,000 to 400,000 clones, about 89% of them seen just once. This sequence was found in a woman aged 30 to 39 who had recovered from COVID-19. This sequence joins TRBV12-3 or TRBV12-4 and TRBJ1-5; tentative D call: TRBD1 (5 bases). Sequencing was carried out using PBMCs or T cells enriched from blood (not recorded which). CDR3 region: CASSFPGGPQHF. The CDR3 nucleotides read TGTGCCAGCAGTTTCCCCGGGGGGCCCCAGCATTTT.